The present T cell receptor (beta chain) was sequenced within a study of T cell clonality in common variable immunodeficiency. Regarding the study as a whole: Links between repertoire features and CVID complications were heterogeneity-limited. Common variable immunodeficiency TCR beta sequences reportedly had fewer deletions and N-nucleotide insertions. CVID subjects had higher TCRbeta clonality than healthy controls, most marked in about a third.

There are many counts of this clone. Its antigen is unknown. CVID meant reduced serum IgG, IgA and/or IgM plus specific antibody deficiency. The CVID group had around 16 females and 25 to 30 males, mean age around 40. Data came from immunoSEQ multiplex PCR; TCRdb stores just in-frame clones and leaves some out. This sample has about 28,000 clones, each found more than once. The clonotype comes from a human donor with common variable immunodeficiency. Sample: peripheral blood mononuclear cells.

The CDR3 is CSARDLAGQSYEQYF. The CDR3 bases that were read are TGCAGTGCTAGGGACCTAGCGGGCCAATCCTACGAG. This rearrangement joins TRBV20-1 to TRBJ2-7; TRBD2 aligns across 8 bases. The CDR3 goes on 3 residues after the read ends, and that part is filled in from the germline J gene. The CDR3 totals 15 residues. CDR1 and CDR2 from the germline V gene are DFQATT and SNEGSKA (reference sequence). J gave up 1 base and V 3 bases, and 8 bases lay outside the gene matches.